What follows are 20 T cell receptor beta chains derived from one specimen sequenced in a study of T-cell memory formation after mild COVID-19. TCRdb analysed the 5' RACE reads with MiXCR anew, one entry per CDR3 protein. Counted here are 300,000 to 400,000 distinct CDR3 sequences, roughly 14% occurring once; the ten biggest clones make up about 22%. The sequenced material came from PBMCs or a T cell subset sorted from them (not recorded which). These receptors all stem from a man aged 18 to 30 who had mild COVID-19 (a few samples of this study predate the infection). Cell type and time point are not known.

J is TRBJ1-2 and V is TRBV7-9; no clear D. CDR3 length: 14 residues. Germline V gives CDR1 SEHNR, CDR2 FQNEAQ (reference sequence). Trimming took 5 bases from V and 2 from J, leaving 12 bases between them. The CDR3 protein is CASSLAGKNYGYTF. DNA for the CDR3: TGTGCCAGCAGCCTGGCGGGGAAAAACTATGGCTACACCTTC. The full variable domain, in which reference TRBV7-9 and TRBJ1-2 provide the parts outside the CDR3, is DTGVSQNPRHKITKRGQNVTFRCDPISEHNRLYWYRQTLGQGPEFLTYFQNEAQLEKSRLLSDRFSAERPKGSFSTLEIQRTEQGDSAMYLCASSLAGKNYGYTFGSGTRLTVV.

This chain connects TRBV7-9 to TRBJ1-3; D remains unclear. V was trimmed by 5 bases and J by 2 bases, leaving 7 bases between them. Germline V gives CDR1 SEHNR, CDR2 FQNEAQ (reference sequence). This CDR3 region has 13 residues. CDR3 nucleotides: TGTGCCAGCAGCCTGAATACTGGAAACACCATATATTTT. This translates into CASSLNTGNTIYF.

This clonotype has more than one count but fewer than ten. The gene calls are TRBV2 and TRBJ2-1; the D gene is possibly TRBD1 (5 bases). This CDR3 has 12 amino acids. Germline CDR1 reads SNHLY; CDR2 reads FYNNEI. The ends were cut back, 8 bases at V and 6 bases at J, with 11 bases in the middle. CDR3 sequence (DNA): TGTGCCAGCGGGGCGCTTAGCAATGAGCAGTTCTTC. Its protein product is CASGALSNEQFF.

CDR3 protein: CASRGQFGYEQYF. DNA for the CDR3: TGTGCCAGCAGAGGACAGTTTGGCTACGAGCAGTACTTC. The genes are TRBV6-2 or TRBV6-3 and TRBJ2-7; maybe TRBD1 (6 bases). The V end lost 6 bases, the J end lost 3 bases, and 12 bases lay between the germline ends. This CDR3 is 13 amino acids long. Germline V gene lookup returns CDR1 MNHEY and CDR2 SVGEGT.

The gene calls are TRBV4-1 and TRBJ2-5; 8 bases map to TRBD1. The CDR3 runs to 14 residues. Trimming removed 4 bases from V and 5 bases from J; junction bases left unmatched: 6. CDR1 is MGHRA and CDR2 is YSYEKL in the germline V gene. CDR3 region: CASSLMTGAETQYF. The CDR3 region has the DNA TGCGCCAGCAGCCTAATGACAGGGGCTGAGACCCAGTACTTC.

V gene TRBV24-1 combines with J gene TRBJ2-7; D remains ambiguous. Germline CDR1 KGHDR, CDR2 SFDVKD. Trimming took off 9 bases at V and 6 bases at J, with 11 bases between the two ends. CDR3 length: 11 amino acids. The CDR3 here is CATPPLGEQYV. In DNA, the CDR3 is TGTGCCACCCCCCCTCTCGGCGAGCAGTACGTC.

The table lists this clonotype with a few counts. The chain carries TRBV7-2 and TRBJ2-4; TRBD1 agrees at 9 bases. The V gene's germline CDR1 is SGHTA and CDR2 FQGNSA. This CDR3 has 13 residues. V lost 3 bases, J lost 8 bases, and 2 bases stayed unmatched. CDR3 loop: CASSLDRGHIQYF. DNA for the CDR3: TGTGCCAGCAGCTTGGACAGGGGTCACATTCAGTACTTC.

This clonotype was recorded a few times. The gene calls are TRBV5-1 and TRBJ2-3, with a weak D call TRBD2 (6 bases). Germline V CDR1 and CDR2: SGHRS, YFSETQ. V lost 3 bases, J lost 6 bases, and 14 bases lay in between. The CDR3 has 14 amino acids. This chain's CDR3 is CASSSGTARDTQYF. The CDR3 region has the DNA TGCGCCAGCAGCTCCGGGACTGCACGGGATACGCAGTATTTT.

The chain recombines TRBV6-6 with TRBJ2-7, with D unclear. Trimming removed 7 bases from V and 1 base from J, with 11 bases in between. Germline CDR1 and CDR2: MNHNY and SVGAGI (reference sequence). This CDR3 spans 13 amino acids. CDR3 amino acids: CASIDQNSYEQYV. DNA for the CDR3: TGTGCCAGCATCGACCAGAATTCCTACGAGCAGTACGTC.

The chain couples TRBV27 to TRBJ2-7; perhaps TRBD2 as D (6 bases). V gave up 9 bases and J gave up 1 base, with 16 bases separating them. CDR1 and CDR2 from the germline V gene are MNHEY and SMNVEV (reference sequence). The CDR3 runs to 14 residues. CDR3 nucleotides: TGTGCCAGACCTGCTCGGGGGAATTCCTACGAGCAGTACGTC. Translating gives CARPARGNSYEQYV.

The chain is built from TRBV23-1 and TRBJ2-7; no definite D call. TRBV23-1 is an ORF, and what it does is uncertain. The CDR3 covers 13 residues. V lost 2 bases, J lost 4 bases, and 9 bases lay in between. This CDR3 reads CASSQQALYEQYF. The CDR3, as DNA: TGCGCCAGCAGTCAACAGGCGCTTTACGAGCAGTACTTC.

This clonotype was observed a few times. The rearrangement joins TRBV19 to TRBJ1-5; unclear D gene. The CDR3 runs 15 residues. CDR1 and CDR2 (germline): LNHDA, SQIVND (reference sequence). V lost 3 bases, J lost 2 bases, and 11 bases lay in between. The CDR3: CASSIASLGNQPQHF. The CDR3 DNA reads TGTGCCAGTAGTATCGCCAGTTTAGGCAATCAGCCCCAGCATTTT.

This clonotype was seen more than once but under ten times. J is TRBJ1-1 and V is TRBV20-1; the D is unclear. The CDR3 contains 17 residues. Trimming pared 0 bases from V and 0 bases from J, leaving 17 bases between. Looked up from germline, CDR1 is DFQATT and CDR2 is SNEGSKA (reference sequence). DNA of the CDR3: TGCAGTGCTAGAGACCTGGCTTACCCTGGCATGAACACTGAAGCTTTCTTT. It is translated as CSARDLAYPGMNTEAFF.

The V gene is TRBV11-2, the J gene TRBJ1-1, with a weak D call TRBD1 (6 bases). The CDR3 is 13 residues long. V gave up 3 bases and J gave up 6 bases, with 11 bases separating them. The germline V gene encodes CDR1 SGHAT and CDR2 FQNNGV. CDR3 nucleotides: TGTGCCAGCAGCTTGGCAGGGGCTGCTGAAGCTTTCTTT. The encoded protein is CASSLAGAAEAFF.

This clonotype was recorded at least ten times. The V gene is TRBV4-3, the J gene TRBJ1-5; no reliable D call. Looked up from germline, CDR1 is LGHNA and CDR2 is YSLEER. Trimming shortened V by 0 bases and J by 1 base, and 7 bases separated the two germline ends. The CDR3 length is 15 residues. CDR3 region: CASSQDSGSNQPQHF. CDR3 in DNA: TGCGCCAGCAGCCAAGATAGTGGGAGCAATCAGCCCCAGCATTTT.

This clonotype has at least ten counts. The chain is built from TRBV20-1 and TRBJ2-7; 8 bases map to TRBD1. Germline CDR1 and CDR2: DFQATT and SNEGSKA (reference sequence). The V segment lost 1 base and the J segment 4 bases; nucleotides outside the gene matches: 6. This CDR3 region has 14 residues. This CDR3 is CSARGQGSKYEQYV. CDR3 sequence (DNA): TGCAGTGCTAGAGGACAGGGGAGCAAGTACGAGCAGTACGTC.

This chain joins TRBV6-5 and TRBJ2-7; TRBD2 might be the D (7 bases). Trimming removed 2 bases at V and 6 bases at J, with 11 bases between. Germline V gene data show CDR1 as MNHEY and CDR2 as SVGAGI. The CDR3 loop spans 13 amino acids. DNA of the CDR3: TGTGCCAGCAGTTACAGGGGGGGGTTCGAGCAGTACTTC. Its protein is CASSYRGGFEQYF.

This clonotype was picked up a small number of times. The gene calls are TRBV20-1 and TRBJ2-4; D gene uncertain. The CDR3 covers 14 residues. Trimming cost V 3 bases and J 3 bases, with 12 bases left between them. Germline lookup yields CDR1 DFQATT and CDR2 SNEGSKA (reference sequence). As DNA, the CDR3 is TGCAGTGCTAGGGCTCGCGGTGTCAAAAACATTCAGTACTTC. Its protein is CSARARGVKNIQYF.

J is TRBJ1-5 and V is TRBV7-2, with D unresolved. CDR1 is SGHTA, CDR2 FQGNSA, per germline. The V gene lost 5 bases and the J gene lost 3 bases, with 14 bases spanning the gap. The CDR3 runs 15 residues. The CDR3 DNA sequence: TGTGCCAGCAGCCCCACCGGAGGGATCAATCAGCCCCAGCATTTT. It codes for CASSPTGGINQPQHF.

The chain employs TRBV11-3 and TRBJ2-1; D may be TRBD2 (6 bases). The CDR3 is made up of 15 amino acids. The V and J ends lost 5 bases and 6 bases respectively, with 17 bases between them. Germline CDR1 is SGHNT and CDR2 is YENEEA. The CDR3 DNA reads as TGTGCCAGCAGCCCACGGCTGGGCGGGATCAATGAGCAGTTCTTC. Encoded protein: CASSPRLGGINEQFF.